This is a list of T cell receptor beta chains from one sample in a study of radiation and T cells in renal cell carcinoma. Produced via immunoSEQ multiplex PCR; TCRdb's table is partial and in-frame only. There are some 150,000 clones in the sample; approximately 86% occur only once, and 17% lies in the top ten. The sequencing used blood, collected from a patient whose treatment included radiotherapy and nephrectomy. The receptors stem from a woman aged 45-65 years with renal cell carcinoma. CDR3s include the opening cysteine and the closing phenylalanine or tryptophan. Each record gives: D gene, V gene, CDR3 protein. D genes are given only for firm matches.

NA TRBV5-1 CASSLSGFSTEAFF
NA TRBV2 CASSVVGTEAFF
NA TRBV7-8 CASSLDSTLEQYF
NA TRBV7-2 CASSLASGFGETQYF
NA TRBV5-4 CASSREVRSPLHF
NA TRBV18 CASSPPSQGTNTEAFF
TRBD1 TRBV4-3 CASSHRRTGDYGYTF
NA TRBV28 CASSLGHPYEQYF
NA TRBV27 CASSRNSFTDTQYF
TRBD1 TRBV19 CASNYRGEKLFF
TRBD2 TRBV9 CASSVDASSGSRTGELFF
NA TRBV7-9 CASSLQGSYGYTF
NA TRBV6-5 CASSYSTGRSEKLFF
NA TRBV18 CASSPPVWQTSRGYTF
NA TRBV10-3 CAISVKGNNEQFF
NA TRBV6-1 CASSQVRNTEAFF
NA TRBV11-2 CASSLDSNQPQHF
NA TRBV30 CASDRSSYNSPLHF
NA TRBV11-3 CASSGPGPNFYNEQFF
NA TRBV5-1 CASSLESGETGELFF
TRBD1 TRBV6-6 CASSTGGEQPQHF
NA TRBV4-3 CASSQAISGSEQFF
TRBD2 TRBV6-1 CASSEASPGLAGLGSGANVLTF
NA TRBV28 CASSTRGAGELFF
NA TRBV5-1 CASSLGTNSEAFF
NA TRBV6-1 CACSFPGADTGELFF
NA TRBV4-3 CASSQAIATNEKLFF
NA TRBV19 CASSERTRADTQYF
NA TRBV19 CASSTGATEAFF
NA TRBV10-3 CAISVGQNYGYTF
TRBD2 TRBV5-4 CASSGSGRTGANVLTF
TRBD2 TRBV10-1 CASSESGGRAGNEQFF
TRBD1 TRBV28 CASSLPIQGTGELFF
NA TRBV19 CASSIQDSNEKLFF
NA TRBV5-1 CASSFQSSGANVLTF
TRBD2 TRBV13 CASSSRTSGRSTDTQYF
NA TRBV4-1 CASSQDSQESYNEQFF
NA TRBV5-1 CASSWTQGSSPLHF
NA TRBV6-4 CASSADEGITDTQYF
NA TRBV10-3 CAIRVGEANYGYTF
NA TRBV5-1 CASSFGGQVSYEQYF
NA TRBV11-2 CASSRGGDHGGYTF
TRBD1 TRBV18 CASSLSDRVNTEAFF
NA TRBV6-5 CASSTRDSKRDTQYF
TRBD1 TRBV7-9 CASSLSEDRGRWEQYF
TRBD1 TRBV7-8 CASSLVSQGAGEQFF
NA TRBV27 CASSLSGFYGYTF
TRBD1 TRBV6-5 CASGEGAAAGNTIYF
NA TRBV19 CASTREGGYTF
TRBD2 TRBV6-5 CASSRTGLAEKTQYF
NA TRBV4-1 CASSQVRGEQYF
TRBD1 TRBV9 CASNPGQHNSPLHF
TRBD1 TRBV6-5 CASRSPQGTQHF
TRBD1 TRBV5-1 CASNLGTGTSTDTQYF
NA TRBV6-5 CASSARHNSYEQYF
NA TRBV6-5 CASSYSERGTEAFF
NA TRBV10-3 CAISGFGLESSYEQYF